What follows are 19 T cell receptor beta chains derived from one specimen sequenced in a study of tumor-infiltrating lymphocytes in primary liver carcinoma. Production of TCR beta cDNA used 500 ng total RNA together with a constant-region primer. Libraries of TCR beta came from three nested multiplex PCR rounds with slightly modified ARM-PCR. Each of the first two PCR rounds ran about 9 cycles with TRBV1-TRBV30 forward and C-beta reverse primers. One entry per CDR3 protein results from TCRdb running MiXCR on the multiplex PCR reads. In the table there are tens of thousands of distinct CDR3 sequences, around 77% of which are singletons. Each 20-30 mg portion of unsorted bulk tissue served as the source for co-extraction of RNA and DNA. The sample comprised liver tumor tissue from sampling region 5. This sample's subset: tumor region T5, tumor centre. All receptors derive from a man aged 35 to 55 with primary liver carcinoma and hepatitis B virus infection.

For the CDR3, the DNA is TGCAGCATTGGACTAGCTAGAGGGTTCTACAATGAGCAGTTCTTC. This sequence encodes CSIGLARGFYNEQFF. V gene TRBV29-1 combines with J gene TRBJ2-1, with TRBD2 matching over 8 bases. Losses at the gene ends were 8 bases for V and 3 bases for J; bases not matched to a gene: 12. The CDR3 has 15 residues. Germline V CDR1 and CDR2: SQVTM, ANQGSEA.

As for this clonotype: Sequence at one end of the junction differs from germline and may be a read error. The chain combines TRBV29-1 with TRBJ1-2, with unresolved D. The V gene's germline CDR1 is SQVTM and CDR2 ANQGSEA. The CDR3 covers 10 residues. The CDR3 protein is CSVNHYGYTF. CDR3 coding DNA: TGTAGCGTTAACCACTATGGCTACACCTTC. The full variable domain, in which reference TRBV29-1 and TRBJ1-2 provide the parts outside the CDR3, is SAVISQKPSRDICQRGTSLTIQCQVDSQVTMMFWYRQQPGQSLTLIATANQGSEATYESGFVIDKFPISRPNLTFSTLTVSNMSPEDSSIYLCSVNHYGYTFGSGTRLTVV.

This clonotype was observed a single time. Its ends do not fully match the called genes, so a read error is possible. The chain joins TRBV11-1 to TRBJ2-7, with D perhaps matching TRBD2 (5 bases). CDR1 is SGHAT and CDR2 is FQDESV in the germline V gene (reference sequence). The CDR3 is 15 amino acids. The CDR3 DNA reads as TGTGCCAGCAGCTTAACGGGATCGGTAGAATACAAGCAGTGCTTC. Encoded protein: CASSLTGSVEYKQCF. Supplemented by reference TRBV11-1 and TRBJ2-7, the full variable domain reads EAEVAQSPRYKITEKSQAVAFWCDPISGHATLYWYRQILGQGPELLVQFQDESVVDDSQLPKDRFSAERLKGVDSTLKIQPAELGDSAMYLCASSLTGSVEYKQCFGPGTRLTVT.

This clonotype was picked up many times. This chain uses TRBV7-8 with TRBJ2-3; D is possibly TRBD2 (5 bases). This CDR3 is built from 16 residues. The V end lost 3 bases, the J end lost 10 bases, and 23 bases lay between the germline ends. From germline, CDR1 is SGHVS and CDR2 FQNEAQ. The CDR3 sequence is CASSLGAIHSPYAQYF. The CDR3, as DNA: TGTGCCAGCAGCTTGGGAGCGATTCACTCTCCTTATGCGCAGTATTTT.

This clonotype was counted a single time. Germline is not matched at one junction end, which may reflect a read error. This rearrangement joins TRBV5-1 to TRBJ2-3; TRBD1 is a possible D gene (5 bases). CDR1 is SGHRS, CDR2 YFSETQ, per germline. This CDR3 contains 14 residues. CDR3 sequence: CASSLEGFPDTQYF. The CDR3, as DNA: TGCGCCAGCAGCTTGGAGGGGTTCCCAGATACACAGTATTTT.

At least ten counts were recorded for this clonotype. V and J are TRBV13 and TRBJ2-3, with a weak D call TRBD1 (5 bases). Germline CDR1 is PRHDT and CDR2 is FYEKMQ (reference sequence). V was cut by 2 bases and J by 6 bases, with 9 bases left in between. The length of the CDR3 is 13 residues. In DNA, the CDR3 is TGTGCCAGCAGCTTAACCAGGGCCGATACGCAGTATTTT. It encodes CASSLTRADTQYF.

Comment on this clonotype: Without the conserved terminal phenylalanine or tryptophan, this CDR3 likely stems from a read error. The V call is TRBV11-2, the J call TRBJ1-1, with no clear D. The germline V and J ends were trimmed by 5 bases and 1 base, with 8 bases remaining between them. CDR3 length: 13 amino acids. CDR1 and CDR2 (germline): SGHAT, FQNNGV. The CDR3, as DNA: TGTGCCAGCAGCCTCTGGGAGAACACTGAAGCTTTCTAT. Protein product: CASSLWENTEAFY.

Turning to this clonotype: At one end the junction does not follow the germline gene, possibly because of a read error. The chain carries TRBV12-3 or TRBV12-4 and TRBJ2-3, with 8 bases that match TRBD2. This CDR3 has 16 amino acids. The CDR3 DNA sequence: TGTACCAGCAGTTTAGATTCCAGCGGGAGCACAGATATGCAGTATTTT. Encoded protein: CTSSLDSSGSTDMQYF.

In the case of this clonotype: Its ends do not fully match the called genes, so a read error is possible. V is TRBV11-2 and J is TRBJ2-7; tentative D call: TRBD1 (5 bases). Germline CDR1 and CDR2: SGHAT and FQNNGV. The CDR3 is 14 amino acids. In DNA, the CDR3 is TGTGCCAGCAGCTCCTACAGGAACTCCTACGAGCGGTACTTC. Its protein product is CASSSYRNSYERYF.

About this clonotype itself: Compared with germline, one end of the junction differs, possibly owing to a read error. The V gene is TRBV29-1, the J gene TRBJ2-1; D ambiguous. This CDR3 spans 16 amino acids. Germline assignment: CDR1 SQVTM and CDR2 ANQGSEA. For the CDR3, the DNA is TGCAGCGTCGCCACGCTTCGGCCCTGGTCCCGTCAAGAGCAGCTCTTC. Residues: CSVATLRPWSRQEQLF.

The chain combines TRBV11-2 with TRBJ2-3; D is unresolved. With 6 bases removed from V and 4 bases from J, the gap between germline ends came to 14 bases. Germline values: CDR1 SGHAT, CDR2 FQNNGV. The CDR3 runs to 14 residues. The chain's CDR3 is CASRPTGWADTQYF. CDR3 nucleotide sequence: TGTGCCAGCAGACCCACGGGCTGGGCAGATACGCAGTATTTT.

Regarding this clonotype: Sequence at one end of the junction differs from germline and may be a read error. This chain connects TRBV29-1 to TRBJ2-2; the match to TRBD1 covers 10 bases. CDR3 length: 14 amino acids. Germline values: CDR1 SQVTM, CDR2 ANQGSEA. The DNA of the CDR3 is TGCAGTGTTTCGGGACAGGGGTTCACCGGGGAGCTGTCCTTT. Protein product: CSVSGQGFTGELSF.

There are many counts of this clonotype. The chain employs TRBV5-1 and TRBJ2-2, with D perhaps TRBD1 (5 bases). Between the trimmed V and J ends, which lost 1 base and 5 bases, there was a span of 12 bases. Germline CDR1 reads SGHRS; CDR2 reads YFSETQ. CDR3 size: 15 residues. The CDR3 loop is CASSLRSGITGELFF. The CDR3 DNA follows: TGCGCCAGCAGCTTGAGGTCAGGGATAACCGGGGAGCTGTTTTTT. Full variable domain (rest looked up from reference TRBV5-1 and TRBJ2-2): KAGVTQTPRYLIKTRGQQVTLSCSPISGHRSVSWYQQTPGQGLQFLFEYFSETQRNKGNFPGRFSGRQFSNSRSEMNVSTLELGDSALYLCASSLRSGITGELFFGEGSRLTVL.

About this clonotype: In this CDR3 the conserved last residue, phenylalanine or tryptophan, is missing, so a read error is likely. The J gene is TRBJ1-2, the V gene TRBV5-4; D unclear. Germline loops: CDR1 SGHNT, CDR2 YYREEE (reference sequence). CDR3 length equals 13 residues. The CDR3 here is CASSLVAGPGYTI. In DNA, the CDR3 is TGTGCAAGCAGCTTGGTTGCCGGCCCGGGCTACACCATC.

As to this clonotype: At one boundary the junction diverges from the germline segment, which might be a read error. The V call is TRBV14, the J call TRBJ2-1; 9 bases are shared with TRBD1. Germline V gene lookup returns CDR1 SGHDN and CDR2 FVKESK. The CDR3 is 17 amino acids. This CDR3 reads CARSQEGQGTGYNEQLF. DNA for the CDR3: TGTGCCAGAAGCCAAGAGGGTCAGGGGACAGGGTATAATGAGCAGCTCTTC.

This clonotype was recorded at least ten times. The chain recombines TRBV5-1 with TRBJ2-1; tentative D call: TRBD1 (6 bases). V lost 1 base and J lost 5, with 22 bases in between. The CDR3 is 18 residues long. The V gene's germline CDR1 is SGHRS and CDR2 YFSETQ. CDR3 region: CASSLRWQDSQVDNEQFF. The CDR3 DNA reads as TGCGCCAGCAGCTTGCGGTGGCAGGACAGTCAGGTGGACAATGAGCAGTTCTTC.

This clonotype showed up just a few times. This clone may be a read error of a much larger clone one base away. J is TRBJ2-2 and V is TRBV28, with D hard to call. The CDR3 covers 15 residues. The V gene's germline CDR1 is MDHEN and CDR2 SYDVKM. CDR3 protein: CVSRTPRPNTGELFF. The CDR3 DNA sequence: TGTGTCAGCAGGACCCCGCGGCCGAACACCGGGGAGCTGTTTTTT.

As concerns this clonotype: Here the CDR3 omits its conserved ending phenylalanine or tryptophan, so a read error is the likely source. The chain recombines TRBV28 with TRBJ1-1, with 8 nucleotides matching TRBD1. Germline lookup yields CDR1 MDHEN and CDR2 SYDVKM. This CDR3 contains 15 residues. V lost 6 bases, J lost 6 bases, and 12 bases stayed unmatched. CDR3 sequence (DNA): TGTGCCAGCAGCCCCTCACCGGACAGGGACGCTGAAGCTTTCTCT. Translating gives CASSPSPDRDAEAFS.

A remark on this clonotype: The junction departs from the called germline gene at one end, perhaps through a read error. The chain couples TRBV12-3 or TRBV12-4 to TRBJ2-2, with D perhaps matching TRBD2 (5 bases). This CDR3 is built from 13 residues. The CDR3, as DNA: TGTGCCAGCAGTTTTATACCGGCCGGGGAGCCGTTTTTT. Protein product: CASSFIPAGEPFF.